This TCR beta chain emerged from a study of blood T cells in healthy people across ages (dated by TCRdb to 2014 to 2015). The study in broad terms: In model experiments, template switching captured about one uniquely barcoded TCR beta cDNA molecule for every two T cells. For two donors (one aged 18 to 30 and one aged 80 or older), the study analyzed two additional independent replicas of 1 million unique cDNA reads from the same blood draw. The donors were split into four age groups: young (average 16 years), middle-aged (roughly 39), aged (approximately 60) and long-lived (under 85). The study measured age-related changes in TCR beta repertoire diversity using deep sequencing normalized with unique cDNA molecular identifiers. To avoid experimental bias, donors of different ages were randomly spread across the sequencing lanes.

General findings and caveats noted by the study authors: Compared with the aged group, more naive CD4+ T cells, fewer expanded clones and increased TCR diversity were shown by the long-lived group, suggesting age selection. Conclusive comparison of naive and antigen-experienced compartments was prevented by the profiling of bulk unsorted PBMCs. Estimates of total diversity based on one million sequenced T cells were regarded as lower bounds and as underestimates. As age increased, observed TCR beta diversity per million T cells dropped in a roughly linear way, and a significant reduction was already evident by age 40. The CMV infection status of donors was not known, potentially confounding age-related changes in expanded clonotypes. A strong correlation was found between observed TCR beta diversity and the percentage of naive T cells measured by flow cytometry.

Donors were about 36 systemically healthy Caucasian individuals from Russia aged roughly 6 to 90 years. Around 10 milliliters of peripheral blood were drawn from each donor into EDTA-treated Vacutainer tubes. PBMCs were isolated by Ficoll-Paque density-gradient centrifugation, with at least 7 million obtained per sample. Total RNA, at least 5 micrograms per sample, was extracted from PBMCs with Trizol reagent. The percentages of naive CD45RAhigh/CD27high T cells were determined by flow cytometry on a PBMC aliquot from every donor. The germline V gene supplies CDR1 SGDLS and CDR2 YYNGEE. V is pared back by 5 bases and J by 4 bases, with 11 bases lying between the germline termini. Its CDR3 holds 13 amino acids, cysteine through phenylalanine. CDR3 DNA is the only sequence kept; it has 39 bases, read in frame from the first base. A word on this clonotype: Its antigen specificity is not known. Per-base quality was not reported, and no clone a single base away is much larger than it.

The library was built by means of 5' RACE. Sequencing was carried out with an Illumina HiSeq 2500. A second roughly 7 to 11 cycle PCR used a sample-barcoded 5' primer and a J-beta primer mix. Each TCR beta cDNA molecule received a unique molecular identifier from a template-switch 5' adaptor carrying 12 random nucleotides. At least 2.5 million CDR3-containing paired-end reads were obtained from each sample. The Mint cDNA synthesis kit, primed by a TRBC-specific oligonucleotide, was used to synthesize first-strand cDNA from all RNA. All cDNA was treated with uracil-DNA glycosylase and then went through a first 18-cycle PCR with the universal primers M1SS and BC2_uni_R. Per the authors' processing: Each sample was normalized by randomly selecting 1 million high-quality reads, each carrying a distinct molecular identifier. Reads with shared molecular identifiers were discarded instead of being binned into consensus sequences. MiTCR, run with a Q25 quality threshold and the strictest error-elimination algorithm, handled CDR3 identification, clonotype clustering and error correction. Lower-bound total TCR beta diversity was estimated with a nonparametric unseen species model using Euler transformation. TCRdb handled the public reads itself, with Q25 trimming in fastp and clone calling in MiXCR, and kept productive beta chains. Rows with one shared CDR3 protein collapse into an entry with the most common genes and DNA. The V and J calls reflect TCRdb's pipeline rather than the authors' work. This sample lists fewer than 900,000 distinct CDR3 sequences; approximately 43% were detected once. Less than 25% of the sample comes from the top ten.

The specimen sequenced was blood. This TCR derives from a woman between 55 and 75 years old in good health. The chain is assembled from TRBV9 and TRBJ2-3; the D segment could be TRBD1, given 6 matching bases. In nucleotides, the sequence is TGTGCCAGCAGTGCTAGACAGGCAGATACGCAGTATTTT. Translated, it reads CASSARQADTQYF.